This T cell receptor (beta chain) was sequenced for a study of cytomegalovirus exposure and HLA in healthy donors. General observations from the study: Three CMV-associated chains were confirmed in vitro to be specific for CMV antigens. Further analysis was carried out later, and it showed several of the most significant clusters appearing linked to common viral pathogens.

Whereas donors were nominally healthy upon sampling, unrecorded immune exposures were probable. Trimming removed 0 bases from V and 0 bases from J, with 10 bases in between. In germline, CDR1 is SGDLS, CDR2 YYNGEE. The CDR3 totals 16 residues. The PCR employed 60 Vbeta primers together with 13 Jbeta primers. Measured with immunoSEQ multiplex PCR; TCRdb has only the in-frame clones, and not every one. The sample has about 120,000 clones, just over 75% seen once. A note on this clone: Its antigen is as yet unknown.

The TCR sequence derives from a man aged 30 to 45 in good health and CMV-seropositive. The chain recombines TRBV9 with TRBJ1-3; tentatively, D is TRBD1 (5 bases). Source material: PBMCs. CDR3 nucleotides: TGTGCCAGCAGCGTAGGGCGGAGGGGCTCTGGAAACACCATATATTTT. This codes for CASSVGRRGSGNTIYF. The full variable domain, its missing parts supplied by reference TRBV9 and TRBJ1-3, is DSGVTQTPKHLITATGQRVTLRCSPRSGDLSVYWYQQSLDQGLQFLIQYYNGEERAKGNILERFSAQQFPDLHSELNLSSLELGDSALYFCASSVGRRGSGNTIYFGEGSWLTVV.